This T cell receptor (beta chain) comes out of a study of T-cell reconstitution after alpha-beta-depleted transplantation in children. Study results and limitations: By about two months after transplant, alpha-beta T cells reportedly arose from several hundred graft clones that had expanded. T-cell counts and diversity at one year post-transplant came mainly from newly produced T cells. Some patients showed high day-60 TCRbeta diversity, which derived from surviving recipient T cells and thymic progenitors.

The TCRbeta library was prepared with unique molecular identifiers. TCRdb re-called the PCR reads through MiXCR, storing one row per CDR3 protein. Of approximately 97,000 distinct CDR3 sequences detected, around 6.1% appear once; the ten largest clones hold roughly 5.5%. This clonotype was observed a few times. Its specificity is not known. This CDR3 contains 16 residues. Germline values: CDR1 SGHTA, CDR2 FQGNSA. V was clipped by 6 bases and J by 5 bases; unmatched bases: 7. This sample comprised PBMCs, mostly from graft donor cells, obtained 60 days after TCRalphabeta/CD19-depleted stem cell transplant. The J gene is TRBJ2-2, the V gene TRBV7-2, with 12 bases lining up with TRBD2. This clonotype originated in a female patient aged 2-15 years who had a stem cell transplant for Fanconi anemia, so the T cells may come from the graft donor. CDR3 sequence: CASRPTSGRGTGELFF. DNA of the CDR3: TGTGCCAGCAGGCCGACTAGCGGGAGAGGGACCGGGGAGCTGTTTTTT.